Listed here are 6 T cell receptor beta chains from one sample, sequenced in a study of OX40 agonist ivuxolimab in advanced cancers. The method was immunoSEQ multiplex PCR; TCRdb's version includes in-frame clones alone and lacks a portion of them. The sample has about 31,000 clones, around 85% seen once; the top ten hold 35% to 40%. The source was CD4+ or CD8+ T cells sorted from blood, collected in a trial of the OX40 agonist ivuxolimab. These receptors were taken from an adult with an advanced solid tumor such as melanoma, head and neck, liver or kidney cancer.

The rearrangement uses TRBV9 and TRBJ2-7; D could derive from TRBD1 or TRBD2 (5 bases each). The CDR3 spans 13 residues. The V gene's germline CDR1 is SGDLS and CDR2 YYNGEE. V dropped 3 bases and J dropped 5 bases, with 12 bases sitting between them. The CDR3 loop reads CASSAPPGHEQYF. The CDR3 DNA sequence: TGTGCCAGCAGCGCCCCGCCGGGGCACGAGCAGTACTTC.

V usage is TRBV2 and J usage is TRBJ1-2, with no clear D. This CDR3 spans 15 amino acids. Trimming cost V 3 bases and J 0 bases, with 11 bases left between them. CDR1 and CDR2 from the germline V gene are SNHLY and FYNNEI. In DNA, the CDR3 is TGTGCCAGCAGTGACGTGGTCAGACCTAACTATGGCTACACCTTC. It yields the protein CASSDVVRPNYGYTF. The full variable domain, rest sourced from reference TRBV2 and TRBJ1-2, is EPEVTQTPSHQVTQMGQEVILRCVPISNHLYFYWYRQILGQKVEFLVSFYNNEISEKSEIFDDQFSVERPDGSNFTLKIRSTKLEDSAMYFCASSDVVRPNYGYTFGSGTRLTVV.

The chain links TRBV2 to TRBJ2-1; the match to TRBD2 covers 10 bases. The V segment lost 1 base and the J segment 4 bases; nucleotides outside the gene matches: 1. The CDR3 contains 15 residues. Germline assignment: CDR1 SNHLY and CDR2 FYNNEI. CDR3 sequence (DNA): TGTGCCAGCAGTGAAGGGACTAGCGGTTACAATGAGCAGTTCTTC. Amino acid sequence: CASSEGTSGYNEQFF.

This chain's CDR3 is CASSPGLAGDEQYF. The CDR3 DNA reads TGTGCCAGCAGCCCGGGACTAGCGGGAGACGAGCAGTACTTC. The V and J genes are TRBV4-2 and TRBJ2-7; 14 bases agree with TRBD2. CDR1 is LGHNA and CDR2 is YNFKEQ in the germline V gene. The CDR3 contains 14 residues. The V and J ends lost 4 bases and 5 bases, in that order; junction bases with no gene match: 1.

The chain combines TRBV7-9 with TRBJ2-3; TRBD2 aligns across 8 bases. V gave up 2 bases and J gave up 2 bases; unmatched junction bases: 6. Germline V gene sequence: CDR1 SEHNR, CDR2 FQNEAQ (reference sequence). CDR3 length: 16 residues. The CDR3 region is CASSLYGRATTDTQYF. The CDR3 coding sequence is TGTGCCAGCAGCTTATACGGGAGGGCCACCACAGATACGCAGTATTTT.

V gene TRBV29-1 combines with J gene TRBJ2-5; possibly TRBD1 for D (5 bases). Trimming removed 4 bases from V and 5 bases from J, with 14 bases in between. Germline values: CDR1 SQVTM, CDR2 ANQGSEA. The CDR3 totals 13 residues. The CDR3 nucleotides read TGCAGCGTTGTGGGTGGACAAACTGAGACCCAGTACTTC. Amino acids: CSVVGGQTETQYF.